The entry below describes one T cell receptor beta chain. What antigen it recognizes has not been identified. No much larger clone exists at a distance of one base, and base qualities are not known. CDR1 and CDR2, per the germline V gene (reference sequence), are LNHDA and SQIVND. The CDR3 contains 15 residues, cysteine and phenylalanine counted. The read is trimmed to its CDR3 DNA, 45 bases read in frame from base 1. The cohort comprised several hundred healthy bone marrow donors. At the time of sampling, all cohort members were nominally healthy, though unrecorded immune exposures were likely present. The donor tested CMV seronegative, placing the donor among the 300 to 450 seronegative members of the cohort. Each donor provided a peripheral blood sample, and peripheral blood mononuclear cells were used for TCR beta sequencing. Genomic DNA was extracted from the blood cell samples with the Qiagen DNeasy Blood Extraction Kit.

The data are from a study of cytomegalovirus exposure and HLA in healthy donors (dated 2017 in TCRdb). The study in broad terms: An earlier analysis of about 530 of the donors reported about 280 Gb of sequence data and some 110 million unique TCR beta sequences obtained from around 170 million T cells. An early release covering more than 500 HLA-typed donors comprised about 310 gigabases of sequencing data and about 90 million unique TCR sequences. Of the roughly 400 genotyped donors, roughly 80% were placed in the genetic ancestry cluster associated with self-reported Caucasian donors. The study aimed to test whether signatures of past pathogen exposure could be identified by cataloging public T cell receptors. Using immunosequencing, the study profiled T cell repertoires from 666 subjects and related those repertoires to cytomegalovirus serostatus. In addition to the first cohort of 500 to 850 subjects, a separate validation cohort of about 120 different subjects was used. To predict cytomegalovirus infection status, the study brought together high-throughput TCR immunosequencing, statistical association of individual TCRs with disease status, and machine learning. A later analysis re-analyzed previously published TCR beta repertoires from 600 to 850 donors and added high-resolution HLA genotyping to study TCR occurrence patterns. In the later analysis, no new phenotypic data were used to find candidate immune exposures; instead, reliance was placed on TCR beta sequences and their occurrence across donors. To decide whether each TCR beta V gene segment behaved as functional or pseudogenic, an earlier analysis of nearly 600 of the donors relied on high-throughput TCR beta sequencing. Donor age, sex, ethnicity and CMV serostatus were compiled alongside the repertoire data. A later genetic analysis used genome-wide SNP genotypes for 398 of the 666 donors, treating that subset as a discovery cohort. Every repertoire in the discovery cohort had been generated on one and the same sequencing platform. Class I and class II HLA loci were covered by the typing at four-digit resolution. Typing coverage varied by locus: roughly 620-630 donors for A, B, C, DRB1 and DQB1; 522 for DQA1; around 610 for DPA1; roughly 450 for DPB1. A handful of DR-DQ haplotypes were handled as single units for association and clustering because linkage in the cohort was strong. Among several hundred genotyped donors of the cohort, an average of around 220,000 unique TCR beta nucleotide sequences was sequenced per donor, of which 15% to 20% were non-productive. Here is what the overall study found, with its caveats: When HLA alleles, especially DR and DQ, strongly co-occurred, attributing TCR associations to individual alleles was difficult. CMV serostatus was the only immune exposure information available for the cohort. A total of around 150 TCR beta chains were listed by the study as associated with cytomegalovirus. Broadly in line with IMGT annotations, most TCR beta V segments showed up in productive rearrangements about 87% or about 30% of the time in an earlier analysis of a few hundred of the donors. A further reported finding was that TCR beta sequences accurately predicted the HLA-A and HLA-B alleles for most subjects in the first cohort. Roughly uniform sequencing depth across donors was assumed in presence/absence analyses, although this assumption may not hold. Compared with the roughly 710-donor mean, donors in an Asian-associated ancestry cluster had fewer N-insertions in productive TCRs, according to a later genetic analysis. The classifier was reported to diagnose cytomegalovirus status with high specificity and sensitivity in both the original and validation cohorts. In a later analysis, TCR association rates were found to vary across HLA loci, with the most associated TCRs seen for DRB1 alleles and the fewest for HLA-C alleles. A later analysis found that most CMV-associated TCR beta chains appeared HLA-restricted, with HLA associations seemingly driven largely by CMV exposure. Because the 87-base-pair reads could not distinguish some IMGT-functional V segments, including TRBV6-2 and TRBV6-3, those segments were excluded. Only TCR beta chains were sequenced in this cohort, and the absence of alpha or paired-chain data limited detectable features. A few of the identified cytomegalovirus-associated TCR beta chains were confirmed in vitro to be specific for cytomegalovirus antigens. A group of highly shared sequence variants was considered likely to be a technical artifact of the sequencing pipeline. Because HLA typing was missing for some donors at each locus, association tests included only the typed subset. According to a later analysis, parvovirus B19, influenza, CMV and Epstein-Barr virus appeared linked to several top co-occurrence clusters. In a later analysis, HLA-associated TCR beta chains showed more clonal expansion and lower generation probabilities than non-associated chains that were equally common. Most TCR sequences were seen in very few donors, while some public TCRs were found in many individuals. Linkage disequilibrium might explain the correlated functional status among segregating V segments, but an unknown experimental factor could not be ruled out. About 15 rarely observed V segments, including chromosome 9 orphons, were excluded from the earlier analysis of just under 600 of the donors because counts were too low. A later analysis associated some 17,000 TCR beta sequences with specific HLA alleles at a false discovery rate of 0.05. In a later genetic analysis, a missense DCLRE1C variant was associated with V-gene and J-gene trimming of TCR beta chains, and the association was replicated in an independent cohort. The authors suggested that the approach could potentially be extended to other disease states and immunological phenotypes.

The library came from the immunoSEQ multiplex PCR assay. For the multiplex PCR, a mixture combining 60 forward primers for TCR Vbeta segments and 13 reverse primers for TCR Jbeta segments was used. The CDR3 region of rearranged TCR beta genes was amplified from genomic DNA with a multiplex PCR assay. The Illumina HiSeq System was used to sequence the amplified TCR beta libraries as 87-base-pair reads. In the original analysis: A later analysis counted approximately 74 million unique TCR beta chains across the 666 repertoires, and roughly 11 million of these chains were shared by at least two donors. Raw reads were error-corrected and collapsed into unique sequences by a nearest-neighbor algorithm in which closely related sequences were merged to remove PCR and sequencing errors. CDR3 sequences were aligned to IMGT reference sequences to assign V, D and J gene segments. For a sequence to be retained, a match of at least six nucleotides was required to both a V gene segment and a J gene segment. A rearrangement counted as productive if the CDR3 had no stop codons and remained in frame with V and J, and every other rearrangement counted as non-productive. CDR3 was defined according to IMGT convention as the region running from the second conserved V-encoded cysteine to the conserved J-encoded phenylalanine. The earlier analysis of 550 to 650 of the donors excluded any sequence lacking an unambiguous match to a single V gene segment. In an earlier analysis of some 590 of the donors, a V segment was called functional when productive rearrangements were above 56.7%, and segregating when the standard deviation between donors exceeded 5%. A statistical classification framework was built to diagnose cytomegalovirus status from the catalog of TCR beta chain sequences. In a later analysis, TCR nucleotide sequences were compared against IMGT/GENE-DB human TR gene sequences so that V and J genes could be assigned. In a later analysis, CDR3 sequences and most-parsimonious VDJ recombination scenarios were assigned using the TCRdist pipeline. A later analysis defined each TCR beta chain by its CDR3 amino acid sequence plus V-gene family, and excluded reads lacking a unique V-gene family. In a later analysis, 500 to 700 highly shared, low-generation-probability nucleotide sequences were removed to address suspected cross-contamination and a sequencing artifact. For each public chain, a later analysis derived a clonal expansion index from normalized ranks of inferred template counts within each repertoire. In a later analysis, generation probabilities were computed with a VDJ recombination model fitted to out-of-frame rearrangements, and the resulting probabilities were checked against IGoR. A later analysis scored TCR-TCR, TCR-HLA and TCR-CMV co-occurrence with hypergeometric tests, applying a repertoire-size bias correction to TCR pairs. A later analysis estimated false discovery rates by permuting HLA or CMV assignments 20 times. In a later analysis, co-occurring TCRs were grouped using DBSCAN, with TCRdist sequence similarity added in when clustering inside HLA-allele-positive subsets. Repertoires with fewer than 30,000 or more than 120,000 public chains were left out of co-occurrence clustering, as were a handful of repertoires with anomalous nucleotide sharing. This immuneACCESS table, as held by TCRdb, lists in-frame sequences with V and J called but not all clones. Of the missing ones, under half trace to an unresolved V gene in checked studies; the others have no known cause. The V and J calls and clone size are taken from that table; D and trimming were inferred from the DNA. This sample holds 100,000 to 150,000 clones; around 80% were observed only once. The ten largest clonotypes hold 1.1% of the sample.

The clonotype was recovered from a woman aged 25 to 39 in good health and CMV-seronegative. The chain joins TRBV19 to TRBJ2-5; a confident D gene designation cannot be given. The J call may be incorrect, as the DNA end agrees better with TRBJ2-7. Sample: PBMCs. The CDR3 protein is CASSRDSSYSYEQYF. The DNA sequence is TGTGCCAGTAGTAGAGACTCCTCTTACTCCTACGAGCAGTACTTC.